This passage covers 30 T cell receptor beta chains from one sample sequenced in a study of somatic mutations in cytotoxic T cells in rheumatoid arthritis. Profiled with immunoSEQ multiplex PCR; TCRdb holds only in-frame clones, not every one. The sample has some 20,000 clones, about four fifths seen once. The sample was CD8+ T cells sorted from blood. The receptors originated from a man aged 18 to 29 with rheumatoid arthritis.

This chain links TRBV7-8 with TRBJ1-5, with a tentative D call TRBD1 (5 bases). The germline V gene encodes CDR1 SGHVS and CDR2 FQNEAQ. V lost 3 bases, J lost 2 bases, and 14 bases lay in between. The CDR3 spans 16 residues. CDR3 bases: TGTGCCAGCAGCTTCCAGGGTCTTAATGGCAATCAGCCCCAGCATTTT. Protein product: CASSFQGLNGNQPQHF.

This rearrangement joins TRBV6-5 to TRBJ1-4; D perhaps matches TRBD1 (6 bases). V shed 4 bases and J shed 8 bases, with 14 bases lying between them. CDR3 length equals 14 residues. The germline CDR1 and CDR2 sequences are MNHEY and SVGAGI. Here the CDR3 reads CASSLSGEEEKLFF. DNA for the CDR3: TGTGCCAGCAGTTTATCAGGGGAGGAGGAAAAACTGTTTTTT.

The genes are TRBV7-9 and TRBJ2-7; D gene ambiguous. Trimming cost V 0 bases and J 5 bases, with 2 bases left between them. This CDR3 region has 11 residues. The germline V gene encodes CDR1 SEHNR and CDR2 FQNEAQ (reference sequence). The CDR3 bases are TGTGCCAGCAGCTTAGCGCACGAGCAGTACTTC. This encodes CASSLAHEQYF.

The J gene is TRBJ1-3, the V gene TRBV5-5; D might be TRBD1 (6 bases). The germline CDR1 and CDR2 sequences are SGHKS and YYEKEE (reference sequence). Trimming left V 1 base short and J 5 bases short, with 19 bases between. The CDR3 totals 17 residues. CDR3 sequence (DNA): TGTGCCAGCAGCTTGTCGTTTATCAGGGGCTTGAGAAACACCATATATTTT. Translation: CASSLSFIRGLRNTIYF.

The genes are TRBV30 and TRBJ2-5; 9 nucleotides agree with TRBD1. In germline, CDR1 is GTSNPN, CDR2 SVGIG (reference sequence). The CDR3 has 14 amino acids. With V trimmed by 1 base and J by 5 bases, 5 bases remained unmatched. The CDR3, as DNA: TGTGCCTGGAGTGAGACAGGGGGATGGGAGACCCAGTACTTC. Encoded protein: CAWSETGGWETQYF.

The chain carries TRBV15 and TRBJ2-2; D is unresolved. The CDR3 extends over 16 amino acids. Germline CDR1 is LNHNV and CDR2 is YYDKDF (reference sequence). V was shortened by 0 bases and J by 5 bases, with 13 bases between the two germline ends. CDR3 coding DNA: TGTGCCACCAGCAGAGATGCAGACGTTGGGACCGGGGAGCTGTTTTTT. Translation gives CATSRDADVGTGELFF.

The CDR3 is CASSPGQGINQPQHF. The DNA for the CDR3 is TGTGCCAGCAGTCCAGGACAGGGTATTAATCAGCCCCAGCATTTT. J is TRBJ1-5 and V is TRBV27; 8 bases map to TRBD1. Germline V gene lookup returns CDR1 MNHEY and CDR2 SMNVEV (reference sequence). With V trimmed by 5 bases and J by 4 bases, 7 bases remained unmatched. The CDR3 covers 15 residues.

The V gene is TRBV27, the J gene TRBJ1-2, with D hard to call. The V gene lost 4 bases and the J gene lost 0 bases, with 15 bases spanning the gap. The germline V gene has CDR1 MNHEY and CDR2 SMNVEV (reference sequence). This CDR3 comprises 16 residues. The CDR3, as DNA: TGTGCCAGCAGTTCCCAAAGGACTACAGCTAACTATGGCTACACCTTC. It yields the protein CASSSQRTTANYGYTF.

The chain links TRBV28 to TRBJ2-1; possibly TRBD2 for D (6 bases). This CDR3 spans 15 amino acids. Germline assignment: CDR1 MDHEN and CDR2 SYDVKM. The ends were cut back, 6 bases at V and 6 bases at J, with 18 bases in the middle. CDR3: CASSPVRGTSNEQFF. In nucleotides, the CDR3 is TGTGCCAGCAGCCCTGTCCGGGGGACGAGCAATGAGCAGTTCTTC.

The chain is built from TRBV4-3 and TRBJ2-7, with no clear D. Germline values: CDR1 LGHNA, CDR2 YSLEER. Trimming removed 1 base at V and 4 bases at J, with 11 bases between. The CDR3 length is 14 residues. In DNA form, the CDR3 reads TGCGCCAGCAGCCAAGGATTCGGATTTTACGAGCAGTACTTC. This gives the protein CASSQGFGFYEQYF.

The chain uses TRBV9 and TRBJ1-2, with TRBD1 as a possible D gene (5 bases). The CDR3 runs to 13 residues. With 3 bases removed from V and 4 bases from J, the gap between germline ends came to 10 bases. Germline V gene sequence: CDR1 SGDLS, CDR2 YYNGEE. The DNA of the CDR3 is TGTGCCAGCAGCGGCGGGGGGGTCTATGGCTACACCTTC. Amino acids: CASSGGGVYGYTF. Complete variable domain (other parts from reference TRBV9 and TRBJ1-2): DSGVTQTPKHLITATGQRVTLRCSPRSGDLSVYWYQQSLDQGLQFLIQYYNGEERAKGNILERFSAQQFPDLHSELNLSSLELGDSALYFCASSGGGVYGYTFGSGTRLTVV.

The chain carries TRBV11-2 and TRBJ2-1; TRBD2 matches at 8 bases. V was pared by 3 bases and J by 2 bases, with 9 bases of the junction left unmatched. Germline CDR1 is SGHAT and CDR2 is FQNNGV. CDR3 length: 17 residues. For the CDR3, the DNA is TGTGCCAGCAGCTTCCGTCGCAGCGGGGGTACCTACAATGAGCAGTTCTTC. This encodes CASSFRRSGGTYNEQFF. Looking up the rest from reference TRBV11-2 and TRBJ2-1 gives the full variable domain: EAGVAQSPRYKIIEKRQSVAFWCNPISGHATLYWYQQILGQGPKLLIQFQNNGVVDDSQLPKDRFSAERLKGVDSTLKIQPAKLEDSAVYLCASSFRRSGGTYNEQFFGPGTRLTVL.

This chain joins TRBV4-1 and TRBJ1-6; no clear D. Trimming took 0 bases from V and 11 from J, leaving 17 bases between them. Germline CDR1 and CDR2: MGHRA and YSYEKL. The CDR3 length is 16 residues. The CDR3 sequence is CASSQELGDLLAPLHF. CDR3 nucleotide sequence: TGCGCCAGCAGCCAAGAATTGGGTGACCTTTTGGCACCCCTCCACTTT.

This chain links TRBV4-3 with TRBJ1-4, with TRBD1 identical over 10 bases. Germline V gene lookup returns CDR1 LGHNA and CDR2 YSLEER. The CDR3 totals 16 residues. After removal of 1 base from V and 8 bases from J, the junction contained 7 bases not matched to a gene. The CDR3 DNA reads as TGCGCCAGCAGCCAAGGGGCCGGGACAGGGGTAGAAAAACTGTTTTTT. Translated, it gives CASSQGAGTGVEKLFF.

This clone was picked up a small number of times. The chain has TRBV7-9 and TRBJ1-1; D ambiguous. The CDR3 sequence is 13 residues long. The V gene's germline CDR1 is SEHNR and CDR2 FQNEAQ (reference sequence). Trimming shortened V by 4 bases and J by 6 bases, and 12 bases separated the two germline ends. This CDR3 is CASSSNPGPEAFF. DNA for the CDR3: TGTGCCAGCAGCTCTAACCCTGGACCTGAAGCTTTCTTT.

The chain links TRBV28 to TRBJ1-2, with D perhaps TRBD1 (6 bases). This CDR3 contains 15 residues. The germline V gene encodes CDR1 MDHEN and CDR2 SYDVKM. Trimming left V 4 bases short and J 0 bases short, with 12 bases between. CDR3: CASSSLTGTNYGYTF. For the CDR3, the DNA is TGTGCCAGCAGTTCACTTACAGGGACTAACTATGGCTACACCTTC.

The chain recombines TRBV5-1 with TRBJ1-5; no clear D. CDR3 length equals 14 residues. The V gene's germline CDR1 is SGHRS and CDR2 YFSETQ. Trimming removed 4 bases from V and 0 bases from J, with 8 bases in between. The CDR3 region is CASSLEGSNQPQHF. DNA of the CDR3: TGCGCCAGCAGCCTAGAGGGTAGCAATCAGCCCCAGCATTTT.

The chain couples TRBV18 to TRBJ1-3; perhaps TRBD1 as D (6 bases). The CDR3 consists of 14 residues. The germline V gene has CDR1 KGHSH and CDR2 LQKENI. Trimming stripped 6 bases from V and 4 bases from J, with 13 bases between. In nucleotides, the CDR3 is TGTGCCAGCTCGCCGGGGGGCGTCGGAAACACCATATATTTT. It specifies CASSPGGVGNTIYF. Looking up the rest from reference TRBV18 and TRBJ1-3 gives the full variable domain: NAGVMQNPRHLVRRRGQEARLRCSPMKGHSHVYWYRQLPEEGLKFMVYLQKENIIDESGMPKERFSAEFPKEGPSILRIQQVVRGDSAAYFCASSPGGVGNTIYFGEGSWLTVV.

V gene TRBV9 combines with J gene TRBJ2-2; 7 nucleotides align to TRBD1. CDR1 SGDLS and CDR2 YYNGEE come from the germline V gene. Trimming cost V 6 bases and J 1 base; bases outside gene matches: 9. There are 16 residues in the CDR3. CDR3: CASTQQDRENTGELFF. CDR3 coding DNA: TGTGCCAGCACCCAACAAGACAGGGAGAACACCGGGGAGCTGTTTTTT. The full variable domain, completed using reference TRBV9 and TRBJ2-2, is DSGVTQTPKHLITATGQRVTLRCSPRSGDLSVYWYQQSLDQGLQFLIQYYNGEERAKGNILERFSAQQFPDLHSELNLSSLELGDSALYFCASTQQDRENTGELFFGEGSRLTVL.

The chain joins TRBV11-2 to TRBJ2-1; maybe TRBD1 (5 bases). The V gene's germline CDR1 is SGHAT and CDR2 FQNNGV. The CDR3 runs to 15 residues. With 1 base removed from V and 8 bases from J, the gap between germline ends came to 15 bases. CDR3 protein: CASSLVEGDTDEQFF. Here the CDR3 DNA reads TGTGCCAGCAGCTTAGTGGAAGGGGATACGGATGAGCAGTTCTTC. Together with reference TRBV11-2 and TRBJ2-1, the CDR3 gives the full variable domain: EAGVAQSPRYKIIEKRQSVAFWCNPISGHATLYWYQQILGQGPKLLIQFQNNGVVDDSQLPKDRFSAERLKGVDSTLKIQPAKLEDSAVYLCASSLVEGDTDEQFFGPGTRLTVL.

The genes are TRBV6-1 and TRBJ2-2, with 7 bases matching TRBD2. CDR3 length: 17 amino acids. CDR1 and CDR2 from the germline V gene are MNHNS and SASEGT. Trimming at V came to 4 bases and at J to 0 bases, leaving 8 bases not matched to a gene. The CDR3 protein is CASSVGEGTPNTGELFF. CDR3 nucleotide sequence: TGTGCCAGCAGTGTCGGGGAGGGAACTCCGAACACCGGGGAGCTGTTTTTT.

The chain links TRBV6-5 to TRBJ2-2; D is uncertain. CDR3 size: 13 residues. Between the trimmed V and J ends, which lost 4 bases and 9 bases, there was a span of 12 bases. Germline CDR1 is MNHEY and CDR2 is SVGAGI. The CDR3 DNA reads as TGTGCCAGCAGTTGGGCGGTGACGAGGGAGCTGTTTTTT. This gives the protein CASSWAVTRELFF.

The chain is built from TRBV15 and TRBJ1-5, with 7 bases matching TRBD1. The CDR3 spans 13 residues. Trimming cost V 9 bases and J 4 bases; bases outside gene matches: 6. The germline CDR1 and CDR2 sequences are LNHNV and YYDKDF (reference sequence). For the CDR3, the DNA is TGTGCCACAAACGAACAGGGGAATCAGCCCCAGCATTTT. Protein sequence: CATNEQGNQPQHF.

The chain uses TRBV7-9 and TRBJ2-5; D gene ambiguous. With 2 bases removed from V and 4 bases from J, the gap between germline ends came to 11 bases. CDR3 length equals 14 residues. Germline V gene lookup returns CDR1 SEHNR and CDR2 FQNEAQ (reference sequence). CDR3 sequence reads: CASSLYSVGETQYF. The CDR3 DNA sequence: TGTGCCAGCAGCTTATATTCCGTTGGAGAGACCCAGTACTTC. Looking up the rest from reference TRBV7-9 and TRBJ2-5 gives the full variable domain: DTGVSQNPRHKITKRGQNVTFRCDPISEHNRLYWYRQTLGQGPEFLTYFQNEAQLEKSRLLSDRFSAERPKGSFSTLEIQRTEQGDSAMYLCASSLYSVGETQYFGPGTRLLVL.

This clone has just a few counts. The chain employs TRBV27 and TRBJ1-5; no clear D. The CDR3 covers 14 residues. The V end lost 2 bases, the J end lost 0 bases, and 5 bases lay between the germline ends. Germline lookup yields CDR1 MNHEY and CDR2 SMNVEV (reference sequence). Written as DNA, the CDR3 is TGTGCCAGCAGTTTAGGGTATAGCAATCAGCCCCAGCATTTT. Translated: CASSLGYSNQPQHF.

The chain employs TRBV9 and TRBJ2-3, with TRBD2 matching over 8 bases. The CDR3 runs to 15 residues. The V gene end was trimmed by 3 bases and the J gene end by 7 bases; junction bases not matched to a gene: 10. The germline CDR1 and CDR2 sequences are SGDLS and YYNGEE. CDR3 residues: CASSASGLERNTQYF. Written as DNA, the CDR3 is TGTGCCAGCAGCGCCTCGGGACTAGAGAGGAATACGCAGTATTTT.

The CDR3 DNA reads as TGTGCCAGCAGAGCCGACATTTCTAATGAAAAACTGTTTTTT. Protein sequence: CASRADISNEKLFF. The V and J genes are TRBV7-6 and TRBJ1-4; D gene ambiguous. Deletions cut 6 bases from V and 3 bases from J, with 11 bases between. Germline CDR1 reads SGHVS; CDR2 reads FNYEAQ. The CDR3 runs 14 residues.

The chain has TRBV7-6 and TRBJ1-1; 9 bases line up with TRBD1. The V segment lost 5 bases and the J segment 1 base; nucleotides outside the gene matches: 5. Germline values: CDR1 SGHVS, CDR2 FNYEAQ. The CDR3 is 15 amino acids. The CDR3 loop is CASSQQGAENTEAFF. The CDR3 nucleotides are TGTGCCAGCAGCCAACAGGGGGCGGAGAACACTGAAGCTTTCTTT.

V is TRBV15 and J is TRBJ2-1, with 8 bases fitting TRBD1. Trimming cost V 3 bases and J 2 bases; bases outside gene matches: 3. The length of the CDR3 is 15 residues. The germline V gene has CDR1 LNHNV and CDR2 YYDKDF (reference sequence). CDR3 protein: CATSSRGRTYNEQFF. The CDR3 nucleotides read TGTGCCACCAGCAGCAGGGGGCGAACCTACAATGAGCAGTTCTTC.

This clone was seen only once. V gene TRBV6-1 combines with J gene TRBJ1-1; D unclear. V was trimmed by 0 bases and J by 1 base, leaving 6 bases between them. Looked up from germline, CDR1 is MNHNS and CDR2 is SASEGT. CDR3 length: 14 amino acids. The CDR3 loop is CASSEAGPNTEAFF. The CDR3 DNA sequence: TGTGCCAGCAGTGAAGCCGGCCCGAACACTGAAGCTTTCTTT.